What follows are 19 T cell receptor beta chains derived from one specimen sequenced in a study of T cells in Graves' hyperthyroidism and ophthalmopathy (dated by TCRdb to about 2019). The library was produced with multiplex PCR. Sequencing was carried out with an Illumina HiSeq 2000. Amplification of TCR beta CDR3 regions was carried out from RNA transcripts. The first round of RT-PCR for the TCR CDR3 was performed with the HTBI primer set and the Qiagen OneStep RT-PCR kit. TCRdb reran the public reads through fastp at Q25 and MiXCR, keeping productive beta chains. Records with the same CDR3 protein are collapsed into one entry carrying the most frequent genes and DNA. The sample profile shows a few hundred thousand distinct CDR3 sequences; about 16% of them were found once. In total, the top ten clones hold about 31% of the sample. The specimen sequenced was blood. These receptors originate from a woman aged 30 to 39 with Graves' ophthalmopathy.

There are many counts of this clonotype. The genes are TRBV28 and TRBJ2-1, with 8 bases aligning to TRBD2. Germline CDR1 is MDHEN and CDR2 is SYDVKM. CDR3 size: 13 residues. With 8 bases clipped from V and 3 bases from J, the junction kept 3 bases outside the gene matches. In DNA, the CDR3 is TGTGCCAGCCGTAGCGGGGACTACAATGAGCAGTTCTTC. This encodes CASRSGDYNEQFF. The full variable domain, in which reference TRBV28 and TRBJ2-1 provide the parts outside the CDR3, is DVKVTQSSRYLVKRTGEKVFLECVQDMDHENMFWYRQDPGLGLRLIYFSYDVKMKEKGDIPEGYSVSREKKERFSLILESASTNQTSMYLCASRSGDYNEQFFGPGTRLTVL.

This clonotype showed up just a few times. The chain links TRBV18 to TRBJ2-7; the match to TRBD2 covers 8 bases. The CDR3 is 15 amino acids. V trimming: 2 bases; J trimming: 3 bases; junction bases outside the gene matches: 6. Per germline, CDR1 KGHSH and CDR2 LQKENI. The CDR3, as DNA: TGTGCCAGCTCACCAAGAATAGCGGGAAGCTACGAGCAGTACTTC. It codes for CASSPRIAGSYEQYF.

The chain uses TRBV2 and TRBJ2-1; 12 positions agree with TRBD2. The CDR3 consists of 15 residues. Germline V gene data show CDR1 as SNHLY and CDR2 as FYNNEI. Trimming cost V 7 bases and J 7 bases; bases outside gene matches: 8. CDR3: CASMTGTSGRNEQFF. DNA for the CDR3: TGTGCCAGCATGACCGGGACTAGCGGGCGGAATGAGCAGTTCTTC. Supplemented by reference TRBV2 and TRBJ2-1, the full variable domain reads EPEVTQTPSHQVTQMGQEVILRCVPISNHLYFYWYRQILGQKVEFLVSFYNNEISEKSEIFDDQFSVERPDGSNFTLKIRSTKLEDSAMYFCASMTGTSGRNEQFFGPGTRLTVL.

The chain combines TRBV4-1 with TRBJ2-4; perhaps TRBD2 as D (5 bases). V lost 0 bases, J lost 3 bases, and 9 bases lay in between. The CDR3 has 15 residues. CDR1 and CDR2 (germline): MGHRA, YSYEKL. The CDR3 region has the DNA TGCGCCAGCAGCCAAGAGGGGAGCGGCAAAAACATTCAGTACTTC. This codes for CASSQEGSGKNIQYF.

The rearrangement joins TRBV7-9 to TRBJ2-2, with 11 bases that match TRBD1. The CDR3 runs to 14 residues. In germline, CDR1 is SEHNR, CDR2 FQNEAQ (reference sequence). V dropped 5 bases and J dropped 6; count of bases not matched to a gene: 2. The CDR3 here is CASSPGQGAGELFF. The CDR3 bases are TGTGCCAGCAGCCCGGGACAGGGGGCCGGGGAGCTGTTTTTT. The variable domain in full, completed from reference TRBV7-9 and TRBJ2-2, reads DTGVSQNPRHKITKRGQNVTFRCDPISEHNRLYWYRQTLGQGPEFLTYFQNEAQLEKSRLLSDRFSAERPKGSFSTLEIQRTEQGDSAMYLCASSPGQGAGELFFGEGSRLTVL.

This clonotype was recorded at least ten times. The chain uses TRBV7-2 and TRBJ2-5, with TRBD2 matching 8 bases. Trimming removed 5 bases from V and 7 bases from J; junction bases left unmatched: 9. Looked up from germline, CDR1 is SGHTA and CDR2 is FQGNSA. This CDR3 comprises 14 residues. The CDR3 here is CASSHTSGKGTQYF. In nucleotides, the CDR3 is TGTGCCAGCAGCCACACTAGCGGAAAGGGGACCCAGTACTTC.

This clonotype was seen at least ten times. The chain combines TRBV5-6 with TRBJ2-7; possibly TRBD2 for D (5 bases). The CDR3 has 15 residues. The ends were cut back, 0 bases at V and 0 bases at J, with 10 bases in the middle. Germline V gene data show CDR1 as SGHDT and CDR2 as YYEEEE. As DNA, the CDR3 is TGTGCCAGCAGCTTGGGGGAGTACCCCTCCTACGAGCAGTACTTC. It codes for CASSLGEYPSYEQYF.

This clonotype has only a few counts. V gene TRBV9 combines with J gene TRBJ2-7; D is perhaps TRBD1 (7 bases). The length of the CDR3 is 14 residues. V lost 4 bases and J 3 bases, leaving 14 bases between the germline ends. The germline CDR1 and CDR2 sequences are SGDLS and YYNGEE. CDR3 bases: TGTGCCAGCAGCCCTCACCAGGGGGGCTACGAGCAGTACTTC. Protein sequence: CASSPHQGGYEQYF.

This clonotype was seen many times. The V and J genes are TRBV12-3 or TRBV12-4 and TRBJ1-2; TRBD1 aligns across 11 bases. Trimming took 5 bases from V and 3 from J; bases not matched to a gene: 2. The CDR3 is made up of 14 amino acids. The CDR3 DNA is TGTGCCAGCAGTCCGGGACAGGGGGACTATGGCTACACCTTC. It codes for CASSPGQGDYGYTF.

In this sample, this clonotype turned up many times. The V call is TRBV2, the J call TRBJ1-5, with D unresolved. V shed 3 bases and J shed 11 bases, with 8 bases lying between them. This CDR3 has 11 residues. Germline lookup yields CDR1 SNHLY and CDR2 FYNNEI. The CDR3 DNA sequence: TGTGCCAGCAGTGACTGGGCGTCCCAGCATTTT. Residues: CASSDWASQHF.

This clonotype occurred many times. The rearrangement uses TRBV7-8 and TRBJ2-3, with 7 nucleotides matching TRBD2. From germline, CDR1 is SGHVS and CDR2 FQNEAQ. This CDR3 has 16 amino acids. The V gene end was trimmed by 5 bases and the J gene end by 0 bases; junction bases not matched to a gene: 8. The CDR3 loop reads CASSPTSVTSTDTQYF. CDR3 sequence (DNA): TGTGCCAGCAGCCCCACTAGCGTAACTAGCACAGATACGCAGTATTTT.

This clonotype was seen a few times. CDR3 amino acids: CASSFMGQGFSSTDTQYF. As DNA, the CDR3 is TGTGCCAGCAGTTTTATGGGACAGGGGTTTTCTAGCACAGATACGCAGTATTTT. The V call is TRBV28, the J call TRBJ2-3; 10 bases fit TRBD1. CDR1 and CDR2 (germline): MDHEN, SYDVKM. The CDR3 runs 18 residues. V shed 3 bases and J 0 bases; nucleotides not matched to a gene: 9.

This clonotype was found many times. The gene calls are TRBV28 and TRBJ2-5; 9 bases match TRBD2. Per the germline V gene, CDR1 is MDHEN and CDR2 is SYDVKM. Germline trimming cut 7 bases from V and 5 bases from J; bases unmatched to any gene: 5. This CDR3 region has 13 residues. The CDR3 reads CASNSGSMETQYF. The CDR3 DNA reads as TGTGCCAGCAATAGCGGGAGTATGGAGACCCAGTACTTC.

The CDR3 nucleotides are TGTGCCAGCAGTGTGACCGGGACTAGCGGGAGCTCCTACGAGCAGTACTTC. Protein product: CASSVTGTSGSSYEQYF. This chain connects TRBV6-1 to TRBJ2-7; TRBD2 matches 14 bases. Germline CDR1 is MNHNS and CDR2 is SASEGT. This CDR3 has 17 amino acids. Unmatched junction bases numbered 5, after V lost 4 bases and J lost 0 bases.

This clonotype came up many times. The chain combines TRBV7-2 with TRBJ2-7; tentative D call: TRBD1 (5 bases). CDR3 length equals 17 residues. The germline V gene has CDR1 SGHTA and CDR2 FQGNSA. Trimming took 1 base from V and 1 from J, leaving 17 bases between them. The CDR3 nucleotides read TGTGCCAGCAGCTTAGGGGCAGGGCATGCGAGGTCCTACGAGCAGTACTTC. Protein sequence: CASSLGAGHARSYEQYF.

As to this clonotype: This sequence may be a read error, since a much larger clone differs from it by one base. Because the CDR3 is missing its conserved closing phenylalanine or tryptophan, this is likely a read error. CDR3 residues: CASSLNTGKETQYL. The CDR3 bases are TGTGCCAGCAGTTTAAACACAGGGAAAGAGACCCAGTACCTC. The chain recombines TRBV12-3 or TRBV12-4 with TRBJ2-5; D is perhaps TRBD1 (6 bases). Trimming cost V 2 bases and J 3 bases, with 10 bases left between them. The CDR3 runs to 14 residues.

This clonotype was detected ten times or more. The CDR3 DNA follows: TGTGCCATCAGTGAGTCCGGGGACAGACTCAATGAGCAGTTCTTC. Translation gives CAISESGDRLNEQFF. The chain combines TRBV10-3 with TRBJ2-1, with 7 bases fitting TRBD1. J was trimmed by 6 bases and V by 0 bases; bases with no gene match: 5. Germline CDR1 ENHRY, CDR2 SYGVKD. The CDR3 spans 15 residues.

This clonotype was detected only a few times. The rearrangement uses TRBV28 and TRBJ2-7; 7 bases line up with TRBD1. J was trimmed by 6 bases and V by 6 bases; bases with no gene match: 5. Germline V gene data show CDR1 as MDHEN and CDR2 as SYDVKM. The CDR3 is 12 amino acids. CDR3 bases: TGTGCCAGCAGGACAGGGCAGACCGAGCAGTACTTC. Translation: CASRTGQTEQYF.

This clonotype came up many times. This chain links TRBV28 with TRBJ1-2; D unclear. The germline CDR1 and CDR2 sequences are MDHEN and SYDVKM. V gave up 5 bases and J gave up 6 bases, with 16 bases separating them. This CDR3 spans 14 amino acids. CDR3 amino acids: CASSTLEAGHGYTF. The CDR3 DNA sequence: TGTGCCAGCAGTACTTTGGAGGCAGGCCATGGCTACACCTTC.